The rows below give T cell receptor beta chains drawn from one sample of a study of memory CD4+ T cells and cytomegalovirus serostatus. Generated by immunoSEQ multiplex PCR, the TCRdb table keeps only in-frame clones and is missing some. Seen here are tens of thousands of clones, around three quarters observed once, and the top ten hold 0.95% to 1.3%. The specimen sequenced was memory CD4+ T cells from blood. Every receptor here comes from an adult in good health and CMV-seronegative. CDR3s include the opening cysteine and the closing phenylalanine or tryptophan. The D gene is left open where the match is weak. Expanded clones are given a class, and other clones once, few, many or no size at all.

TGTGCCAGCTCAGAAGGGCCCACCGGGGAGCTGTTTTTT	CASSEGPTGELFF	TRBJ2-2	.	TRBV2	.
TGTGCCTGGAGATTACCAGCGGAAGAGACCCAGTACTTC	CAWRLPAEETQYF	TRBJ2-5	.	TRBV30	.
TGTGCCAGTAAACCGGGACTCAACTCCTACGAGCAGTACTTC	CASKPGLNSYEQYF	TRBJ2-7	.	TRBV19	.
TGTGCCAGCAGCGTAGCTTTGTGGGACACTGAAGCTTTCTTT	CASSVALWDTEAFF	TRBJ1-1	few	TRBV9	.
TGCGCCAGCAGCCAAGAACAGGGGGCGGGCGGCTACACCTTC	CASSQEQGAGGYTF	TRBJ1-2	.	TRBV4-3	TRBD1
TGTGCCAGCTCACTCCCAGCGGGGCTCCCGTACTTC	CASSLPAGLPYF	TRBJ2-5	.	TRBV18	TRBD2
TGTGCCAGCAGTCAGGGTACTAGCGGATTTTACAATGAGCAGTTCTTC	CASSQGTSGFYNEQFF	TRBJ2-1	.	TRBV11-3	TRBD2
TGTGCCAGCAGCTTAGCGGGGGACTATGGCTACACCTTC	CASSLAGDYGYTF	TRBJ1-2	.	TRBV5-4	.
TGTGCCAGTAGTCCGGGACAGGGGCTATTATCTCCATCTTATGGCTACACCTTC	CASSPGQGLLSPSYGYTF	TRBJ1-2	.	TRBV19	TRBD1
TGTGCCAGCAGTTTGCGAGGGGGTCGGAACACCGGGGAGCTGTTTTTT	CASSLRGGRNTGELFF	TRBJ2-2	.	TRBV27	.
TGTGCCAGCAGCCTCGACAGGGTCCAATCTGGGGCCAACGTCCTGACTTTC	CASSLDRVQSGANVLTF	TRBJ2-6	.	TRBV7-3	TRBD1
TGTGCCAGCAGCAATACAGGGTACACAGATACGCAGTATTTT	CASSNTGYTDTQYF	TRBJ2-3	.	TRBV6-1	.
TGTGCCAGTAGTTCTCGACCTGAGAGAGGCAATCAGCCCCAGCATTTT	CASSSRPERGNQPQHF	TRBJ1-5	.	TRBV19	.
TGTGCCAGCAGTTACTCGCGAGGAGACAATCAGCCCCAGCATTTT	CASSYSRGDNQPQHF	TRBJ1-5	once	TRBV6-5	.
TGTGCCAGCAGCTTAGGGGACAGGGGTTCCGAGCAGTACTTC	CASSLGDRGSEQYF	TRBJ2-7	.	TRBV7-9	TRBD1
TGTGCCAGCAGTTCTGCAGGGAATCGGGATTCACCCCTCCACTTT	CASSSAGNRDSPLHF	TRBJ1-6	.	TRBV27	.
TGTGCCAGCAGTTCTAGCGGGAGGGGGTTCAGTGATGAGCAGTTCTTC	CASSSSGRGFSDEQFF	TRBJ2-1	.	TRBV9	TRBD2
TGTGCCAGCAGTTACTCGAATCGGCACCACTACGAGCAGTACTTC	CASSYSNRHHYEQYF	TRBJ2-7	.	TRBV6-5	.
TGTGCCAGCAGCTTTAGCGGGGCCGGGGAGCTGTTTTTT	CASSFSGAGELFF	TRBJ2-2	.	TRBV7-2	TRBD2
TGTGCCAGCAGCCAACGAGGCGGATCCTACGAGCAGTACTTC	CASSQRGGSYEQYF	TRBJ2-7	.	TRBV11-2	.
TGTGCCAGCAGCCCCAGACTAGCCGTCCCGAACAATGAGCAGTTCTTC	CASSPRLAVPNNEQFF	TRBJ2-1	.	TRBV11-2	TRBD2
TGTGCCAGCAGTAGATCGACAGGGGGCTTTGAAGCTTTCTTT	CASSRSTGGFEAFF	TRBJ1-1	.	TRBV27	TRBD1
TGTGCCAGTAGTATCGGCCAGAACAATGAGCAGTTCTTC	CASSIGQNNEQFF	TRBJ2-1	.	TRBV19	.
TGTGCCAGCAGCTTAGCGGGGAACACTGAAGCTTTCTTT	CASSLAGNTEAFF	TRBJ1-1	.	TRBV7-9	.
TGTGCCAGCAGTGAGTCGCAGGGATCCGGCAATCAGCCCCAGCATTTT	CASSESQGSGNQPQHF	TRBJ1-5	.	TRBV2	.
TGTGCCAGCAGCCCCCCCTTGGGCCGCGTAGGGGATGGCTACACCTTC	CASSPPLGRVGDGYTF	TRBJ1-2	.	TRBV11-1	.
TGTGCCATCAGTGATATGGGCCAGGGCAAGTTGTTGAACTTC	CAISDMGQGKLLNF	TRBJ2-5	.	TRBV10-3	.
TGTGCCAGCCGAAAGGACGGCGTTTCTGGAAACACCATATATTTT	CASRKDGVSGNTIYF	TRBJ1-3	few	TRBV19	.
TGTGCCAGTAGCGAGAGGGACAGTGCTAACTATGGCTACACCTTC	CASSERDSANYGYTF	TRBJ1-2	few	TRBV19	TRBD1
TGTGCCAGCAGCTTAGGTAGCTCGAACACTGAAGCTTTCTTT	CASSLGSSNTEAFF	TRBJ1-1	once	TRBV7-9	.
TGTGCCAGCAGCCAGGGGGTAGCGGCCTCCTACAATGAGCAGTTCTTC	CASSQGVAASYNEQFF	TRBJ2-1	.	TRBV7-8	.
TGTGCCAGCAGCTTGGAGGGGGCGTGGGCCGGGGAGCTGTTTTTT	CASSLEGAWAGELFF	TRBJ2-2	.	TRBV5-5	TRBD1
TGTGCCAGCAGCTCCTTCGCGGCAGATACGCAGTATTTT	CASSSFAADTQYF	TRBJ2-3	once	TRBV7-2	.
TGTGCCAGCACTCGATCGGAGGAGACCCAGTACTTC	CASTRSEETQYF	TRBJ2-5	.	TRBV2	.
TGTGCCAGCAGCGTAGATCCAGCGGACAATGAGCAGTTCTTC	CASSVDPADNEQFF	TRBJ2-1	once	TRBV9	.
TGTGCCAGCAAAGTGGCCGGGTCGAACTACGAGCAGTACTTC	CASKVAGSNYEQYF	TRBJ2-7	.	TRBV6-5	.
TGCGCCAGCAGCTCCGGGACAGGGGGAAGCTCCTACGAGCAGTACTTC	CASSSGTGGSSYEQYF	TRBJ2-7	.	TRBV5-1	TRBD1
TGTGCCAGCAGGACCGGGACTAGAAGTCTCAATGAGCAGTTCTTC	CASRTGTRSLNEQFF	TRBJ2-1	.	TRBV2	TRBD2
TGTGCCAGCAGCTTGGGCGGTGGAAGAATAGCTTTCTTT	CASSLGGGRIAFF	TRBJ1-1	.	TRBV7-2	.
TGTGCCAGCAGTAGAGAGATTGCGGCCCAGTACTTC	CASSREIAAQYF	TRBJ2-5	.	TRBV2	.
TGTGCCAGCAGCTTGTGGGAGATAGACGAGCAGTACTTC	CASSLWEIDEQYF	TRBJ2-7	.	TRBV5-6	.
TGTGCCAGCAGTACGGGTCTCTCTGGGGCCAACGTCCTGACTTTC	CASSTGLSGANVLTF	TRBJ2-6	.	TRBV11-1	.
TGTGCCTGGAGTGGGGGGGTCGGCTCTTACTACGAGCAGTACTTC	CAWSGGVGSYYEQYF	TRBJ2-7	.	TRBV30	.
TGTGCCAGCAGCTCACTTCAGGCTAGCGGGCTCACAGATACGCAGTATTTT	CASSSLQASGLTDTQYF	TRBJ2-3	.	TRBV5-6	TRBD2
TGTGCCACCAGCAGAGCAGGACCAGTGTCCGAGCAGTACTTC	CATSRAGPVSEQYF	TRBJ2-7	.	TRBV15	.
TGTGCCTGGAACAGGGTTACAGATACGCAGTATTTT	CAWNRVTDTQYF	TRBJ2-3	few	TRBV30	.
TGTGCCAGCAGTTTACCAAACAGGGGGGAGCAGTACTTC	CASSLPNRGEQYF	TRBJ2-7	.	TRBV27	TRBD1
TGTGCCAGTAGTCCTCCCGGCAGCCTATACGAGCAGTACTTC	CASSPPGSLYEQYF	TRBJ2-7	.	TRBV19	.
TGTGCCAGTAGTGCCCGGGAGGGAGGCACAGATACGCAGTATTTT	CASSAREGGTDTQYF	TRBJ2-3	.	TRBV19	TRBD2
TGTGCCAGCAGCTCCCAGCCCGGGACAGGGGCTGGAAACACCATATATTTT	CASSSQPGTGAGNTIYF	TRBJ1-3	.	TRBV7-2	TRBD1
TGTGCCAGCAGCTTAGGACTCCAAGAGACCCAGTACTTC	CASSLGLQETQYF	TRBJ2-5	.	TRBV11-3	.
TGTGCCAGCAGCCCCCGGGGGTCCAACTATGGCTACACCTTC	CASSPRGSNYGYTF	TRBJ1-2	.	TRBV6-6	.
TGTGCCAGCAGTCGGGACGCGGCTAACTATGGCTACACCTTC	CASSRDAANYGYTF	TRBJ1-2	.	TRBV2	.
TGTGCCAGCAGGGGGACAGGCAAAAAGATGAACACTGAAGCTTTCTTT	CASRGTGKKMNTEAFF	TRBJ1-1	.	TRBV6-6	TRBD1
TGCGCCAGCAGCTTGTATGTGGGAGTAAGTGAGCAGTACTTC	CASSLYVGVSEQYF	TRBJ2-7	.	TRBV5-1	.
TGTGCCAGCAGCTTGGTACAGGGGGACACTGAAGCTTTCTTT	CASSLVQGDTEAFF	TRBJ1-1	.	TRBV5-6	TRBD1
TGTGCCAGCAGCTTAGGGGGGGCAGATACGCAGTATTTT	CASSLGGADTQYF	TRBJ2-3	.	TRBV7-9	.
TGTGCCAGCAGCGGGACTAGCGGGAGGGTGTACGAGCAGTACTTC	CASSGTSGRVYEQYF	TRBJ2-7	.	TRBV11-2	TRBD2
TGTGCCAGCAGGCCCCCCCAGCGGGAGGCGGGAGAGACCCAGTACTTC	CASRPPQREAGETQYF	TRBJ2-5	.	TRBV28	TRBD2